This T cell receptor (beta chain) was recovered during a study of cytomegalovirus exposure and HLA in healthy donors. Study-level information: The 110 or so validation repertoires used a platform that matched the one used for the roughly 700 first-cohort repertoires, as a later analysis reported. Study observations and caveats: The authors enumerated some 170 TCR beta chains as linked to cytomegalovirus. The CMV antigen specificity of a few CMV-associated chains was confirmed through in vitro analysis. Subsequent analysis showed first-cohort TCR clusters tending to co-occur in 120 validation repertoires.

The CDR3 length is 15 residues. Trimming took 4 bases from V and 0 from J; bases not matched to a gene: 6. Germline V gene sequence: CDR1 SGHDT, CDR2 YYEEEE. TCRdb keeps only in-frame clones here, not all; method: immunoSEQ multiplex PCR. The table has fewer than 200,000 clones, 95% to 97% seen once. A remark on this clone: Antigen unknown.

The receptor's source is a woman younger than 35 in good health and CMV-seronegative. The source material was PBMCs. V gene TRBV5-6 combines with J gene TRBJ1-1, with TRBD1 matching over 7 bases. DNA of the CDR3: TGTGCCAGCAGCCTGGGACAGTTGATGAACACTGAAGCTTTCTTT. It codes for CASSLGQLMNTEAFF.